This is a list of T cell receptor beta chains from one sample in a study of T cells after yellow fever vaccination. TCRdb recomputed calls from the 5' RACE reads with MiXCR, one row per CDR3 protein. The sample has 120,000 or so distinct CDR3 sequences, about 16% seen once. The source was CD8+ T cells sorted from PBMCs, collected 5 days after the yellow fever booster vaccination. The receptor source for this set is a man aged 18-30 years who received the YFV17D yellow fever vaccine. CDR3s include the opening cysteine and the closing phenylalanine or tryptophan. Fields, in order: J gene, V gene, D gene, clone size, CDR3 protein, CDR3 DNA. D genes are given only for firm matches. The size of a clone is reported for some rows only, either as once, few or many, or as a class for expanded clones.

TRBJ2-2 | TRBV6-6 | TRBD2 | few | CASRLAENTGELFF | TGTGCCAGTCGACTAGCGGAGAACACCGGGGAGCTGTTTTTT
TRBJ2-3 | TRBV20-1 | . | few | CSARDPGVRTDTQYF | TGCAGTGCTAGAGATCCGGGGGTCCGCACAGATACGCAGTATTTT
TRBJ2-1 | TRBV4-2 | TRBD2 | few | CASSQETTGGYNEQFF | TGTGCCAGCAGCCAAGAAACCACCGGGGGGTACAATGAGCAGTTCTTC
TRBJ2-3 | TRBV15 | . | . | CATSRQGFTDTQYF | TGTGCCACCAGCAGACAGGGCTTCACAGATACGCAGTATTTT
TRBJ1-6 | TRBV9 | . | . | CASNGGRVENSPLHF | TGTGCCAGCAACGGGGGACGGGTGGAGAATTCACCCCTCCACTTT
TRBJ1-2 | TRBV27 | . | few | CASSLSGGNYGYTF | TGTGCCAGCAGTTTATCCGGGGGTAACTATGGCTACACCTTC
TRBJ2-5 | TRBV27 | TRBD2 | . | CASRGLAETQYF | TGTGCCAGCAGGGGACTAGCGGAGACCCAGTACTTC
TRBJ2-5 | TRBV29-1 | . | once | CSVPQGGGPETQYF | TGCAGCGTTCCACAGGGTGGAGGGCCAGAGACCCAGTACTTC
TRBJ2-3 | TRBV4-2 | TRBD2 | . | CASSQGLAGGYTDTQYF | TGTGCCAGCAGCCAAGGGCTAGCGGGGGGGTACACAGATACGCAGTATTTT
TRBJ2-1 | TRBV14 | TRBD2 | . | CASSQTSGGVGEQFF | TGTGCCAGCAGCCAGACTAGCGGGGGAGTAGGAGAGCAGTTCTTC
TRBJ2-2 | TRBV7-9 | . | few | CASSVYTGELFF | TGTGCCAGCAGCGTCTATACCGGGGAGCTGTTTTTT
TRBJ2-6 | TRBV6-5 | . | . | CASSDTSSGANVLTF | TGTGCCAGCAGTGACACCAGCTCTGGGGCCAACGTCCTGACTTTC
TRBJ2-3 | TRBV12-3/TRBV12-4 | TRBD2 | . | CASSFPRGGRDTQYF | TGTGCCAGCAGTTTCCCGCGGGGGGGCCGGGATACGCAGTATTTT
TRBJ2-3 | TRBV3-1 | TRBD2 | . | CASRRTSGGYYEDTQYF | TGTGCCAGCAGACGGACTAGCGGGGGATATTACGAGGATACGCAGTATTTT
TRBJ1-6 | TRBV27 | . | many | CASSQGGVTPLHF | TGTGCCAGCAGTCAGGGTGGGGTTACGCCCCTCCACTTT
TRBJ2-1 | TRBV5-1 | . | many | CASSLTGTVSYNEQFF | TGCGCCAGCAGCTTGACAGGGACGGTGTCCTACAATGAGCAGTTCTTC
TRBJ2-3 | TRBV7-8 | TRBD2 | few | CASSPLAGLGTDTQYF | TGTGCCAGCAGCCCACTAGCGGGGCTTGGCACAGATACGCAGTATTTT
TRBJ2-7 | TRBV10-2 | . | many | CASSEGYEQYF | TGCGCCAGCAGTGAGGGGTACGAGCAGTACTTC
TRBJ2-7 | TRBV6-2/TRBV6-3 | . | . | CASGAHEQYF | TGTGCCAGCGGAGCCCACGAGCAGTACTTC
TRBJ1-2 | TRBV7-2 | . | . | CASSLEKGWKDYGYTF | TGTGCCAGCAGCTTAGAGAAGGGGTGGAAGGATTATGGCTACACCTTC
TRBJ2-1 | TRBV29-1 | TRBD2 | . | CIGGGIGEQFF | TGCATTGGGGGGGGGATTGGTGAGCAGTTCTTC
TRBJ1-1 | TRBV3-1 | . | few | CASSPDSSTEAFF | TGTGCCAGCAGCCCGGACAGTTCGACTGAAGCTTTCTTT
TRBJ1-6 | TRBV6-5 | . | . | CASSPPSSGVNSPLHF | TGTGCCAGCAGTCCCCCCTCCAGCGGTGTAAATTCACCCCTCCACTTT
TRBJ1-1 | TRBV19 | TRBD1 | . | CASTNRDSRLDTEAFF | TGTGCCAGTACCAACCGGGACAGCCGTCTAGACACTGAAGCTTTCTTT
TRBJ1-5 | TRBV24-1 | TRBD1 | . | CATSDPTGRNQPQHF | TGTGCCACCAGTGACCCGACAGGGCGCAATCAGCCCCAGCATTTT
TRBJ1-3 | TRBV4-3 | . | many | CASSPGLSSGNTIYF | TGCGCCAGCAGCCCGGGACTGAGCTCTGGAAACACCATATATTTT
TRBJ1-5 | TRBV27 | . | many | CASSLGSNQPQHF | TGTGCCAGCAGTTTGGGTAGCAATCAGCCCCAGCATTTT
TRBJ2-5 | TRBV7-2 | . | few | CAGKGTQYF | TGTGCTGGAAAAGGGACCCAGTACTTC
TRBJ2-1 | TRBV7-3 | TRBD1 | few | CASTLSGQGVTYNEQFF | TGTGCCAGCACATTATCGGGACAGGGGGTTACTTACAATGAGCAGTTCTTC
TRBJ2-1 | TRBV24-1 | TRBD1 | . | CATGTGENDEQFF | TGTGCCACCGGGACAGGGGAGAACGATGAGCAGTTCTTC
TRBJ2-5 | TRBV6-5 | TRBD1 | . | CASSYGTEIPQETQYF | TGTGCCAGCAGCTATGGGACAGAGATCCCCCAGGAGACCCAGTACTTC
TRBJ2-5 | TRBV6-5 | . | . | CASRPTFTDRRETQYF | TGTGCCAGCAGACCAACCTTCACCGACCGGCGGGAGACCCAGTACTTC
TRBJ2-3 | TRBV4-2 | . | few | CASSQGEGWPSTDTQYF | TGTGCCAGCAGCCAAGGCGAGGGGTGGCCCAGCACAGATACGCAGTATTTT
TRBJ2-1 | TRBV6-2/TRBV6-3 | TRBD1 | . | CASSSQDRGLYNEQFF | TGTGCCAGCAGTTCCCAGGACAGGGGGCTGTACAATGAGCAGTTCTTC
TRBJ2-3 | TRBV3-1 | . | many | CASSQGAGSRADTQYF | TGTGCCAGCAGCCAAGGGGCAGGTTCAAGGGCAGATACGCAGTATTTT
TRBJ2-3 | TRBV7-9 | . | few | CASSLSLPRDDRTDTQYF | TGTGCCAGCAGTTTATCCCTCCCCCGGGACGACCGCACAGATACGCAGTATTTT
TRBJ1-1 | TRBV28 | . | few | CASIPTGQRMTEAFF | TGTGCCAGCATACCAACGGGGCAGCGTATGACTGAAGCTTTCTTT
TRBJ1-1 | TRBV5-5 | . | few | CASSLRVYTEAFF | TGTGCCAGCAGCCTCAGGGTTTACACTGAAGCTTTCTTT
TRBJ2-2 | TRBV29-1 | . | . | CSVAGVTNTGELFF | TGCAGCGTTGCAGGGGTCACGAACACCGGGGAGCTGTTTTTT
TRBJ2-1 | TRBV5-5 | TRBD2 | . | CASSLPLAETYNEQFF | TGTGCCAGCAGCTTGCCCCTAGCGGAAACCTACAATGAGCAGTTCTTC